These 4 T cell receptor beta chains were all obtained from the same sample, sequenced in a study of shared clonotypes between healthy human individuals. The protocol was immunoSEQ multiplex PCR, while the TCRdb copy is restricted to in-frame clones and leaves out a portion. The table lists under 600,000 clones, roughly 72% of them singletons. The sample was PBMCs. Receptor source: a woman in her thirties or forties in good health. Some clones in this sample may be carry-over from other donors' samples.

The CDR3 DNA sequence: TGTGCTAGTGGTTTGGTACCCTTCGCCCGCGGTCCCGGATACTACGAGCAGTACTTC. It is translated as CASGLVPFARGPGYYEQYF. This chain joins TRBV12-5 and TRBJ2-7; D is unresolved. V was pared by 0 bases and J by 3 bases, with 24 bases between. This CDR3 is built from 19 residues. The germline gives CDR1 LGHNT, CDR2 FRNRAP.

This clone has only a few counts. The chain carries TRBV30 and TRBJ1-5, with 9 bases identical to TRBD1. Trimming at V came to 0 bases and at J to 7 bases, leaving 13 bases not matched to a gene. Germline V gene data show CDR1 as GTSNPN and CDR2 as SVGIG (reference sequence). The CDR3 is 17 residues long. CDR3 nucleotide sequence: TGTGCCTGGAGTGTAAAGTTGGGACAGGGCTATTGGCAGCCCCAGCATTTT. This sequence encodes CAWSVKLGQGYWQPQHF.

This sequence joins TRBV2 and TRBJ2-2; D ambiguous. The CDR3 sequence is 15 residues long. The germline V gene has CDR1 SNHLY and CDR2 FYNNEI. Between the trimmed V and J ends, which lost 5 bases and 1 base, there was a span of 11 bases. CDR3 residues: CASSPALGNTGELFF. DNA of the CDR3: TGTGCCAGCAGTCCCGCCCTCGGGAACACCGGGGAGCTGTTTTTT.

Remarks on this clone: A read error is possible here, since a much larger clone lies one base away. Lacking the conserved final phenylalanine or tryptophan, this CDR3 likely reflects a read error. The CDR3 region has the DNA TGTGCCAGCAGCTCTTACAGGAGCATCACTGAAGCTTTCCTT. Amino acid sequence: CASSSYRSITEAFL. This chain links TRBV7-3 with TRBJ1-1; possible D gene TRBD1, 5 bases. The germline gives CDR1 SGHTA, CDR2 FQGTGA. This CDR3 has 14 amino acids. V was pared by 4 bases and J by 4 bases, with 13 bases between.